These 22 T cell receptor beta chains were all obtained from the same sample, sequenced in a study of CD8 T cells in ankylosing spondylitis. Study results and caveats: Seemingly characteristic of ankylosing spondylitis blood was a TCR beta motif consisting of fewer than 10 highly homologous variants.

From the 5' RACE reads, TCRdb called clonotypes with MiXCR, one entry per CDR3 protein. The sample records about 540,000 distinct CDR3 sequences, about an eighth being singletons. Their target antigens are unknown. Sequenced: blood, either unsorted or a sorted T cell fraction (not recorded which). These receptor sequences come from a male donor with ankylosing spondylitis.

The table lists this clonotype with a count of one. The chain joins TRBV24-1 to TRBJ2-2, with a tentative D call TRBD1 (5 bases). CDR3 length: 16 residues. V was clipped by 0 bases and J by 4 bases, with 11 bases between them. Germline V CDR1 and CDR2: KGHDR, SFDVKD. The DNA of the CDR3 is TGTGCCACCAGTGATTTGAGCAGGGTGGGCACCGGGGAGCTGTTTTTT. Translation gives CATSDLSRVGTGELFF.

This clonotype was recorded a few times. The chain uses TRBV12-3 or TRBV12-4 and TRBJ1-2; D is undetermined. The CDR3 consists of 13 residues. Deletions cut 6 bases from V and 4 bases from J, with 12 bases between. CDR3 DNA sequence: TGTGCCAGCAGCTCAACCTGGGGCTATGGCTACACCTTC. The encoded protein is CASSSTWGYGYTF.

The rearrangement links TRBV29-1 to TRBJ1-1; possible D gene TRBD1, 6 bases. The V gene lost 4 bases and the J gene lost 1 base, with 16 bases spanning the gap. CDR3 length: 15 residues. Germline assignment: CDR1 SQVTM and CDR2 ANQGSEA. CDR3 region: CSVAYLGHQNTEAFF. The CDR3 DNA sequence: TGCAGCGTTGCCTACTTGGGACACCAGAACACTGAAGCTTTCTTT.

The chain combines TRBV5-1 with TRBJ2-2; 7 positions match TRBD1. Germline CDR1 and CDR2: SGHRS and YFSETQ. The CDR3 spans 17 residues. J was trimmed by 0 bases and V by 3 bases; bases with no gene match: 8. The CDR3: CASSYPYDRANTGELFF. CDR3 DNA: TGCGCCAGCAGCTACCCCTACGACAGGGCGAACACCGGGGAGCTGTTTTTT. The variable domain in full, with the rest retrieved from reference TRBV5-1 and TRBJ2-2, is KAGVTQTPRYLIKTRGQQVTLSCSPISGHRSVSWYQQTPGQGLQFLFEYFSETQRNKGNFPGRFSGRQFSNSRSEMNVSTLELGDSALYLCASSYPYDRANTGELFFGEGSRLTVL.

This clonotype showed up many times. The chain is built from TRBV3-1 and TRBJ2-2; TRBD2 agrees at 14 bases. V was clipped by 0 bases and J by 5 bases; unmatched bases: 5. Germline V gene lookup returns CDR1 LGHDT and CDR2 YNNKEL (reference sequence). This CDR3 spans 18 amino acids. CDR3 nucleotides: TGTGCCAGCAGCCAAGAGGGACTAGCGGGAGAGGGTACCGGGGAGCTGTTTTTT. It yields the protein CASSQEGLAGEGTGELFF.

The J gene is TRBJ2-1, the V gene TRBV12-3 or TRBV12-4; 14 nucleotides line up with TRBD2. After removal of 5 bases from V and 7 bases from J, the junction contained 4 bases not matched to a gene. This CDR3 region has 15 residues. CDR3 DNA: TGTGCCAGCAGTACAAGGACTAGCGGGAGGAATGAGCAGTTCTTC. It yields the protein CASSTRTSGRNEQFF.

The chain uses TRBV6-5 and TRBJ2-5, with D tentatively TRBD2 (7 bases). The CDR3 is 16 amino acids. Germline CDR1 and CDR2: MNHEY and SVGAGI. Deletions cut 2 bases from V and 5 bases from J, with 18 bases between. The CDR3 reads CASSYRGGGGGETQYF. CDR3 nucleotides: TGTGCCAGCAGTTACCGTGGTGGGGGGGGCGGTGAGACCCAGTACTTC.

This clonotype turned up a few times. The chain uses TRBV3-1 and TRBJ1-5; no clear D gene. Germline lookup yields CDR1 LGHDT and CDR2 YNNKEL (reference sequence). CDR3 length: 15 residues. V lost 2 bases and J lost 3, with 11 bases in between. DNA of the CDR3: TGTGCCAGCAGCCAACAACCTACGCCCAATCAGCCCCAGCATTTT. This sequence encodes CASSQQPTPNQPQHF.

This clonotype was detected only a few times. V gene TRBV6-1 combines with J gene TRBJ1-2, with D possibly matching TRBD1 (5 bases). The CDR3 is 14 residues long. Germline lookup yields CDR1 MNHNS and CDR2 SASEGT. Deletions cut 8 bases from V and 5 bases from J, with 18 bases between. The CDR3 spells CASQSYQQEYGYTF. Here the CDR3 DNA reads TGTGCCAGCCAATCATATCAACAGGAGTATGGCTACACCTTC.

This clonotype turned up a few times. The J gene is TRBJ1-2, the V gene TRBV29-1; TRBD1 is a possible D gene (5 bases). Germline loops: CDR1 SQVTM, CDR2 ANQGSEA. The V end was cut by 1 base, the J end by 8 bases, with 20 bases between. The CDR3 has 15 residues. The CDR3 region is CSVEVYVRTSGGYTF. Written as DNA, the CDR3 is TGCAGCGTTGAAGTGTACGTTCGAACATCAGGGGGCTACACCTTC.

This clonotype was observed at least ten times. The V call is TRBV27, the J call TRBJ1-2; 8 nucleotides match TRBD1. CDR3 size: 13 residues. CDR1 and CDR2 (germline): MNHEY, SMNVEV (reference sequence). Trimming took 5 bases from V and 8 from J; bases not matched to a gene: 7. The chain's CDR3 is CASSTTGVQGYTF. The DNA of the CDR3 is TGTGCCAGCAGTACGACAGGGGTCCAGGGCTACACCTTC.

This clonotype was detected ten times or more. The rearrangement joins TRBV12-3 or TRBV12-4 to TRBJ2-2; D is unresolved. The CDR3 loop spans 14 amino acids. V was clipped by 4 bases and J by 5 bases, with 11 bases between them. The CDR3 loop reads CASSYRPRTGELFF. CDR3 DNA: TGTGCCAGCAGTTATAGACCGAGGACCGGGGAGCTGTTTTTT.

J is TRBJ2-1 and V is TRBV20-1; D gene ambiguous. The CDR3 spans 11 residues. V was trimmed by 0 bases and J by 8 bases, leaving 5 bases between them. Germline V lookup: CDR1 DFQATT, CDR2 SNEGSKA (reference sequence). CDR3: CSARDSDEQFF. The CDR3 DNA sequence: TGCAGTGCTAGAGATAGTGATGAGCAGTTCTTC.

This clonotype was counted many times. The chain is built from TRBV18 and TRBJ2-3, with TRBD2 matching 11 bases. The germline V gene has CDR1 KGHSH and CDR2 LQKENI. CDR3 size: 16 residues. V dropped 4 bases and J dropped 0; count of bases not matched to a gene: 3. CDR3 sequence reads: CASSRGTSGSTDTQYF. The DNA for the CDR3 is TGTGCCAGCTCACGCGGGACTAGCGGTAGCACAGATACGCAGTATTTT. Supplemented by reference TRBV18 and TRBJ2-3, the full variable domain reads NAGVMQNPRHLVRRRGQEARLRCSPMKGHSHVYWYRQLPEEGLKFMVYLQKENIIDESGMPKERFSAEFPKEGPSILRIQQVVRGDSAAYFCASSRGTSGSTDTQYFGPGTRLTVL.

The chain uses TRBV5-1 and TRBJ2-2; 9 nucleotides align to TRBD1. After removal of 2 bases from V and 10 bases from J, the junction contained 6 bases not matched to a gene. Germline CDR1 is SGHRS and CDR2 is YFSETQ. The CDR3 has 14 amino acids. The CDR3 reads CASSLGTGSEELFF. The CDR3, as DNA: TGCGCCAGCAGCTTAGGGACAGGGTCGGAGGAGCTGTTTTTT. The variable domain in full, completed from reference TRBV5-1 and TRBJ2-2, reads KAGVTQTPRYLIKTRGQQVTLSCSPISGHRSVSWYQQTPGQGLQFLFEYFSETQRNKGNFPGRFSGRQFSNSRSEMNVSTLELGDSALYLCASSLGTGSEELFFGEGSRLTVL.

This clonotype was seen more than once but under ten times. This chain links TRBV5-1 with TRBJ1-1; TRBD1 matches at 7 bases. In germline, CDR1 is SGHRS, CDR2 YFSETQ. V shed 4 bases and J 3 bases; nucleotides not matched to a gene: 6. This CDR3 region has 14 residues. This chain's CDR3 is CASSGAGGDTEAFF. The DNA of the CDR3 is TGCGCCAGCAGCGGTGCAGGGGGAGACACTGAAGCTTTCTTT.

This clonotype has a count of ten or more. At one boundary the junction diverges from the germline segment, which might be a read error. The chain employs TRBV12-3 or TRBV12-4 and TRBJ2-5; either TRBD1 or TRBD2 may supply D (5 bases each). This CDR3 spans 14 amino acids. DNA of the CDR3: TGTGCCAGCAGAGGGGACCTGGGCCAAGGGACCCAGTACTTC. This translates into CASRGDLGQGTQYF.

The chain uses TRBV5-6 and TRBJ2-7, with TRBD1 matching 8 bases. The V gene end was trimmed by 0 bases and the J gene end by 5 bases; junction bases not matched to a gene: 4. Germline lookup yields CDR1 SGHDT and CDR2 YYEEEE. This CDR3 is built from 14 residues. The CDR3 DNA reads TGTGCCAGCAGCTTGGTAGGCAGGGGGCACGAGCAGTACTTC. It codes for CASSLVGRGHEQYF.

In this sample, this clonotype turned up a few times. The chain joins TRBV10-3 to TRBJ2-1; possibly TRBD1 for D (6 bases). Trimming shortened V by 10 bases and J by 4 bases, and 17 bases separated the two germline ends. The length of the CDR3 is 14 residues. Germline lookup yields CDR1 ENHRY and CDR2 SYGVKD. The CDR3 DNA follows: TGTGCCACGCACAGGGCCTCAGGGTACAATGAGCAGTTCTTC. Protein product: CATHRASGYNEQFF.

V usage is TRBV2 and J usage is TRBJ2-1; 13 nucleotides match TRBD2. Germline trimming cut 6 bases from V and 6 bases from J; bases unmatched to any gene: 5. The CDR3 totals 15 residues. CDR1 and CDR2 (germline): SNHLY, FYNNEI. The CDR3 DNA reads as TGTGCCAGCAGACTAGCGGGAGGGTGGGGCAATGAGCAGTTCTTC. Amino acids: CASRLAGGWGNEQFF.

The chain is built from TRBV7-6 and TRBJ2-1; the D gene is possibly TRBD2 (5 bases). The V and J ends lost 1 base and 2 bases respectively, with 18 bases between them. Germline CDR1 is SGHVS and CDR2 is FNYEAQ. The CDR3 contains 18 residues. CDR3 bases: TGTGCCAGCAGCTTAGAAGCTAGCAGGAGTTCTACCTACAATGAGCAGTTCTTC. Translation gives CASSLEASRSSTYNEQFF.

The CDR3, as DNA: TGCAGCGCAGATGGGGGTACTGAAGCTTTCTTT. Protein: CSADGGTEAFF. The chain combines TRBV29-1 with TRBJ1-1; a possible D gene is TRBD1 (5 bases). This CDR3 comprises 11 residues. Trimming removed 7 bases at V and 5 bases at J, with 11 bases between. Germline CDR1 SQVTM, CDR2 ANQGSEA. Together with reference TRBV29-1 and TRBJ1-1, the CDR3 gives the full variable domain: SAVISQKPSRDICQRGTSLTIQCQVDSQVTMMFWYRQQPGQSLTLIATANQGSEATYESGFVIDKFPISRPNLTFSTLTVSNMSPEDSSIYLCSADGGTEAFFGQGTRLTVV.